This T cell receptor (beta chain) was identified during a study of blood T cell repertoires in COVID-19. For the study at large: Acute and convalescent COVID-19 specimens originated in the United States, Italy and Spain. T cells, B-cell-depleted T cells, or PBMCs supplied cDNA or gDNA.

This clone has a single count. CDR1 is SGHTA and CDR2 is FQGNSA in the germline V gene. This CDR3 has 15 amino acids. Trimming cost V 7 bases and J 2 bases; bases outside gene matches: 7. As originally analysed: Estimation of nucleated cell counts relied on the amplification of reference gene primers. The data were produced by immunoSEQ multiplex PCR, yet TCRdb's version contains in-frame clones alone and is incomplete. V, J and clone size are those of that table, while D and trimming were read from the DNA. In the table there are roughly 220,000 clones, roughly 88% of which are singletons. The source is a woman between 40 and 55 years old who had recovered from COVID-19. The sequenced material came from peripheral blood. The chain has TRBV7-2 and TRBJ1-5, with 8 nucleotides matching TRBD1. The DNA for the CDR3 is TGTGCCAGCATGGCAGGGGGCGATGGCAATCAGCCCCAGCATTTT. It encodes CASMAGGDGNQPQHF.